This T cell receptor (beta chain) appears in the sequencing data of a study of molecular identifiers for immune sequencing clone quantification. General observations from the study: Sizes of highly expanded clones could be underestimated through identical TCRs sharing a barcode.

Deletions cut 0 bases from V and 7 bases from J, with 9 bases between. Germline-derived CDR1 and CDR2 are LGHNA and YNFKEQ. The CDR3 extends over 14 amino acids. Previously described methods and listed TCR primers were employed for the bulk TCR libraries. TCRdb reanalysed the PCR reads using MiXCR and keeps one entry per CDR3 protein. The data show tens of thousands of distinct CDR3 sequences, about 23% seen once. This clonotype was counted only a few times. Antigen unknown. The sequenced sample was naive CD8+ T cells from blood, with Jurkat cell RNA spiked in. The subset: FACS-sorted CD8+CD4-CCR7+CD45RA+ naive T cells. The sequence came from a human donor in good health. Some libraries in this study had Jurkat cell RNA spiked in. The V and J genes are TRBV4-2 and TRBJ1-4; D gene ambiguous. The CDR3 sequence: CASSQEMGFEKLFF. In nucleotides, the CDR3 is TGTGCCAGCAGCCAAGAGATGGGGTTTGAAAAACTGTTTTTT.